The TCR beta chain described here comes from a study of graft-versus-host responses after intestinal transplantation. Study-level information: Transplant types were multivisceral, liver-intestinal, or isolated intestinal.

Some clones are missing from TCRdb's copy, which holds only in-frame ones; the method was immunoSEQ multiplex PCR. The sample consists of more than 85,000 clones, around 93% of them appearing once. Trimming took off 5 bases at V and 2 bases at J, with 4 bases between the two ends. The CDR3 has 11 amino acids. CDR1 is SEHNR, CDR2 FQNEAQ, per germline (reference sequence). For this clone: Its antigen is unidentified. The same CDR3 arises from other DNA sequences in this sample as well.

Broader study findings: Some patients had graft-donor T cell macrochimerism, and their allografts showed high graft-versus-host to host-versus-graft clonal ratios.

The receptor's source is a human donor who received an intestinal transplant. The chain employs TRBV7-9 and TRBJ2-7; D gene uncertain. The material was unstimulated CD8+ T cells sorted from spleen or lymph node cells, obtained before intestinal transplant. The CDR3 spells CASSPAYEQYF. The CDR3, as DNA: TGTGCCAGCAGCCCGGCCTACGAGCAGTACTTC.